What follows describes a single T cell receptor (beta chain). The data were produced by immunoSEQ multiplex PCR, yet TCRdb's version contains in-frame clones alone and is incomplete. The sample records tens of thousands of clones, more than 80% being singletons. The data were obtained in a study of blood T cell repertoires in COVID-19. In germline, CDR1 is MNHNY, CDR2 SVGAGI (reference sequence). The CDR3 consists of 15 residues. Losses at the gene ends were 6 bases for V and 2 bases for J; bases not matched to a gene: 7. V is TRBV6-6 and J is TRBJ2-5, with TRBD1 matching over 9 bases. The sequence was obtained from a human donor in a cohort sampled during active COVID-19. Sequencing input: peripheral blood. CDR3 loop: CASSITGGGQETQYF. In nucleotides, the CDR3 is TGTGCCAGCAGCATCACAGGGGGCGGGCAAGAGACCCAGTACTTC.